This T cell receptor (beta chain) was documented in a study of cytomegalovirus exposure and HLA in healthy donors. Though nominally healthy at sampling, donors likely had unrecorded immune exposures. Trimming stripped 4 bases from V and 3 bases from J, with 9 bases between. The germline CDR1 and CDR2 sequences are MNHEY and SVGAGI. The CDR3 runs to 13 residues. Findings of the study overall: With later analysis, a missense DCLRE1C variant became linked to TCR beta V- and J-gene trimming. Later analysis identified about 18,000 TCR beta sequences associated with HLA alleles, using a false discovery rate threshold of 0.05.

13 Jbeta primers and 60 Vbeta primers were used for the PCR. Produced via immunoSEQ multiplex PCR; TCRdb's table is partial and in-frame only. The data show more than 95,000 clones, about four fifths seen once. In regard to this clone: What it binds is unknown.

The sample comprised PBMCs. The origin of this receptor is a man in his forties or fifties in good health and CMV-seronegative. The J gene is TRBJ1-2, the V gene TRBV6-5; D is perhaps TRBD1 (6 bases). Written as DNA, the CDR3 is TGTGCCAGCAGTTCAACAGGGTACTATGGCTACACCTTC. Translated, it gives CASSSTGYYGYTF.